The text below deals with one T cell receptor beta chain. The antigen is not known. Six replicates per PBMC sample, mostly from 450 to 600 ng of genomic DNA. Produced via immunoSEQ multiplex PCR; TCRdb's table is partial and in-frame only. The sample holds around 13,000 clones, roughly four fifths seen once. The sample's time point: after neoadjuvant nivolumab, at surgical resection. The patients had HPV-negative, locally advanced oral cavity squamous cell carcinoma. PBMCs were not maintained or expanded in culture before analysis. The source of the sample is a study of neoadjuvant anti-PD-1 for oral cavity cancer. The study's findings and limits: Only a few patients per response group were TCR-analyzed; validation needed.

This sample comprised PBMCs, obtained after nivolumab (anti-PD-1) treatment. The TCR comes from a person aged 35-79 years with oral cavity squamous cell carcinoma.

Here the CDR3 reads CASSLGQLTDTQYF. The CDR3 DNA is TGTGCCAGCAGTCTGGGACAGCTCACAGATACGCAGTATTTT. V gene TRBV28 combines with J gene TRBJ2-3; 7 bases line up with TRBD1. This CDR3 is built from 14 residues. Germline V lookup: CDR1 MDHEN, CDR2 SYDVKM. Trimming took 5 bases from V and 2 from J; bases not matched to a gene: 4.